These T cell receptor beta chains were read from a single sample in a study of T cells in Graves' hyperthyroidism and ophthalmopathy. TCRdb recomputed calls from the multiplex PCR reads with MiXCR, one row per CDR3 protein. In the table there are about 570,000 distinct CDR3 sequences, approximately 15% of which are singletons. Sequencing input: blood. The receptors shown here come from a woman between 40 and 55 years old with Graves' hyperthyroidism. Each CDR3 is given with its conserved first and last residue. D genes are given only for firm matches. Some rows mark clone size as missing; the rest say once, few, many or name a class of expanded clone.

v_gene	abundance	len	d_gene	j_gene	CDR3aa	CDR3nt
TRBV5-1	many	16	.	TRBJ2-2	CASSLAGTTNTGELFF	TGCGCCAGCAGCTTGGCCGGGACAACGAACACCGGGGAGCTGTTTTTT
TRBV12-3/TRBV12-4	.	14	TRBD2	TRBJ2-7	CASSRSSGSFEQYF	TGTGCCAGCAGCCGGTCTAGCGGGAGTTTCGAGCAGTACTTC
TRBV20-1	many	13	.	TRBJ1-5	CSAPQGPGEPQHF	TGCAGTGCTCCACAGGGACCCGGGGAGCCCCAGCATTTT
TRBV30	many	14	TRBD2	TRBJ2-1	CAWKGTSGYNEQFF	TGTGCCTGGAAGGGGACTAGCGGGTACAATGAGCAGTTCTTC
TRBV12-3/TRBV12-4	many	15	TRBD1	TRBJ1-6	CASSPGQGANSPLHF	TGTGCCAGCAGTCCAGGACAGGGGGCTAATTCACCCCTCCACTTT
TRBV28	many	15	.	TRBJ1-1	CASTPGAASGTEAFF	TGTGCCAGCACTCCAGGAGCAGCGAGCGGCACTGAAGCTTTCTTT
TRBV6-1	many	18	TRBD1	TRBJ2-1	CASSGDLTGTGGLDEQFF	TGTGCCAGCAGTGGTGACCTCACCGGGACAGGGGGCTTGGATGAGCAGTTCTTC
TRBV6-5	many	12	.	TRBJ1-1	CASSYRGSEAFF	TGTGCCAGCAGTTACAGGGGGTCTGAAGCTTTCTTT
TRBV12-3/TRBV12-4	many	14	.	TRBJ2-5	CASSFVAIQETQYF	TGTGCCAGCAGTTTCGTGGCGATACAAGAGACCCAGTACTTC
TRBV19	many	15	TRBD1	TRBJ2-3	CASSPGQGARDTQYF	TGTGCCAGTAGCCCCGGACAGGGGGCCAGAGATACGCAGTATTTT
TRBV28	many	15	.	TRBJ1-5	CASSLDETSNQPQHF	TGTGCCAGCAGTTTAGACGAAACTAGCAATCAGCCCCAGCATTTT
TRBV7-8	.	16	TRBD2	TRBJ2-7	CASSRNSGSLTYEQYF	TGTGCCAGCAGCCGGAATAGCGGGAGTCTGACCTACGAGCAGTACTTC
TRBV29-1	few	20	.	TRBJ2-1	CSVGRARGRDERKSYNEQFF	TGCAGCGTGGGCCGCGCCCGAGGTCGGGATGAGCGGAAGAGCTACAATGAGCAGTTCTTC
TRBV28	.	15	TRBD1	TRBJ2-7	CASSSRDRPTYEQYF	TGTGCCAGCAGCTCCAGGGACAGGCCAACCTACGAGCAGTACTTC
TRBV9	.	15	TRBD2	TRBJ2-1	CASSVLAGGPIEQFF	TGTGCCAGCAGCGTATTAGCGGGAGGCCCCATTGAGCAGTTCTTC
TRBV7-8	many	14	TRBD1	TRBJ1-4	CASSFAGTGGKLFF	TGTGCCAGCAGCTTCGCCGGGACAGGGGGTAAACTGTTTTTT
TRBV29-1	few	13	.	TRBJ1-1	CSVDRRLNTEAFF	TGCAGCGTTGATCGCAGGTTGAACACTGAAGCTTTCTTT
TRBV2	many	18	TRBD2	TRBJ2-5	CASRWTSGISGDQETQYF	TGTGCCAGCAGATGGACTAGCGGAATTTCTGGGGACCAAGAGACCCAGTACTTC
TRBV7-9	many	14	.	TRBJ2-7	CASSPPRASYEQYF	TGTGCCAGCAGCCCCCCTCGCGCATCCTACGAGCAGTACTTC
TRBV5-1	many	15	TRBD2	TRBJ2-7	CASSLSGARYYEQYF	TGCGCCAGCAGCTTGAGCGGGGCCAGATACTACGAGCAGTACTTC
TRBV19	.	15	.	TRBJ2-2	CASSTPGRTTGELFF	TGTGCCAGTAGTACCCCGGGACGGACTACCGGGGAGCTGTTTTTT
TRBV7-2	many	15	TRBD2	TRBJ2-7	CASSPGLAMSYEQYF	TGTGCCAGCAGCCCGGGACTAGCTATGTCCTACGAGCAGTACTTC
TRBV20-1	few	15	.	TRBJ2-3	CSARDKQGTQDTQYF	TGCAGTGCTAGAGATAAACAGGGTACACAAGATACGCAGTATTTT
TRBV7-2	few	15	.	TRBJ1-5	CASSYHQGSNQPQHF	TGTGCCAGCAGTTACCACCAGGGTAGCAATCAGCCCCAGCATTTT
TRBV13	few	14	.	TRBJ2-4	CASSSQGLENIQYF	TGTGCCAGCAGCTCACAGGGCCTCGAGAACATTCAGTACTTC
TRBV7-9	many	13	.	TRBJ2-1	CASSFGSQGEQFF	TGTGCCAGCAGCTTTGGATCTCAGGGTGAGCAGTTCTTC
TRBV9	few	15	TRBD1	TRBJ1-1	CASSPGGRGVSEAFF	TGTGCCAGCAGCCCGGGTGGCAGGGGGGTTTCTGAAGCTTTCTTT
TRBV28	many	17	TRBD2	TRBJ2-1	CASSSGLGLNVYNEQFF	TGTGCCAGCAGCTCTGGACTAGGATTAAATGTCTACAATGAGCAGTTCTTC
TRBV12-3/TRBV12-4	many	14	.	TRBJ2-1	CASSLAGVHNEQFF	TGTGCCAGCAGTCTAGCAGGAGTCCACAATGAGCAGTTCTTC
TRBV3-1	.	17	.	TRBJ1-6	CASSQDGGSQGRSPLHF	TGTGCCAGCAGCCAAGATGGTGGGTCCCAGGGACGATCACCCCTCCACTTT
TRBV12-3/TRBV12-4	many	16	TRBD2	TRBJ2-1	CASSYSGWGPLNEQFF	TGTGCCAGCAGCTATAGCGGGTGGGGCCCTCTCAATGAGCAGTTCTTC
TRBV5-1	many	15	.	TRBJ2-1	CASSSIAVSHNEQFF	TGCGCCAGCAGCTCGATCGCAGTCTCTCACAATGAGCAGTTCTTC
TRBV9	.	15	TRBD2	TRBJ2-5	CASSVASGIGETQYF	TGTGCCAGCAGCGTAGCTAGCGGGATAGGAGAGACCCAGTACTTC
TRBV12-3/TRBV12-4	few	14	.	TRBJ2-2	CASSPPGDTGELFF	TGTGCCAGCAGCCCACCAGGGGACACCGGGGAGCTGTTTTTT
TRBV11-2	many	14	TRBD1	TRBJ2-7	CASSVPTGGYEQYF	TGTGCCAGCAGCGTACCGACAGGGGGATACGAGCAGTACTTC
TRBV30	many	14	.	TRBJ2-2	CAWRGGANTGELFF	TGTGCCTGGAGAGGCGGCGCGAACACCGGGGAGCTGTTTTTT
TRBV24-1	many	15	TRBD1	TRBJ2-1	CATSDPGQGLPGQFF	TGTGCCACCAGTGATCCGGGACAGGGCTTACCTGGGCAGTTCTTC
TRBV11-2	many	13	.	TRBJ2-5	CASSLDRRETQYF	TGTGCCAGCAGCCTCGACAGAAGAGAGACCCAGTACTTC
TRBV5-6	few	15	.	TRBJ1-4	CASSFMGDLREKLFF	TGTGCCAGCAGCTTCATGGGGGATTTAAGGGAAAAACTGTTTTTT
TRBV13	many	14	TRBD1	TRBJ2-7	CASSLVTGDYEQYF	TGTGCCAGCAGCTTAGTGACAGGGGATTACGAGCAGTACTTC
TRBV2	.	17	TRBD2	TRBJ2-2	CASSVAGGPPNTGELFF	TGTGCCAGCAGTGTAGCGGGAGGCCCCCCTAACACCGGGGAGCTGTTTTTT
TRBV5-8	many	17	.	TRBJ1-5	CASSFGPGGGMGQPQHF	.
TRBV2	many	14	TRBD1	TRBJ1-1	CASSEWWTGGEAFF	TGTGCCAGCAGTGAGTGGTGGACAGGGGGTGAAGCTTTCTTT
TRBV20-1	few	15	.	TRBJ1-6	CSARDSGQNNSPLHF	TGCAGTGCTAGAGACTCGGGACAAAATAATTCACCCCTCCACTTT
TRBV5-5	few	15	TRBD1	TRBJ1-3	CASSPRDRGGNTIYF	TGTGCCAGCAGCCCCCGGGACAGGGGCGGAAACACCATATATTTT
TRBV24-1	.	14	.	TRBJ2-1	CATSQAGSPNEQFF	TGTGCCACCTCTCAGGCAGGGAGCCCCAATGAGCAGTTCTTC
TRBV6-2/TRBV6-3	many	16	.	TRBJ2-3	CASSYKAGWDTDTQYF	TGTGCCAGCAGTTACAAGGCGGGATGGGACACAGATACGCAGTATTTT